This T cell receptor (beta chain) was captured by sequencing in a study of shared clonotypes between healthy human individuals. Points from the study as a whole: Several donors held approximately 5% of naive CD4 clonotypes in common. Rarefaction analysis demonstrated incomplete sorted-subset sequencing notwithstanding large depth.

In the case of this clone: What it binds is unknown.

Data came from immunoSEQ multiplex PCR; TCRdb stores just in-frame clones and leaves some out. Counted here are more than 2 million clones, roughly 94% occurring once; the ten biggest clones make up 0.1% to 0.15%. Source material: naive CD4+ T cells sorted from blood. As to subset: CD45RA+ positively selected. This clonotype originated in a man aged 18 to 29 in good health.

Written as DNA, the CDR3 is TGTGCCAGCAGTTTACAGGGCTATGGCTACACCTTC. It encodes CASSLQGYGYTF. J is TRBJ1-2 and V is TRBV27, with D tentatively TRBD1 (5 bases). V was pared by 2 bases and J by 4 bases, with 5 bases between. The CDR3 is 12 amino acids. Germline-derived CDR1 and CDR2 are MNHEY and SMNVEV (reference sequence).